The 6 T cell receptor beta chains reported below all come from one sample, sequenced in a study of beta chain features in type 1 diabetes (dated by TCRdb to the late 2010s). Receptor amplification or capture employed the immunoSEQ multiplex PCR assay. All of the isolated RNA was reverse transcribed with the High Capacity cDNA Reverse Transcription Kit, so expressed TCRB transcripts were sequenced. Imported from immuneACCESS, the table was reduced by TCRdb to in-frame sequences with V and J called. These copies leave out some clones; in studies compared against another copy, an unresolved V gene accounts for under half, and the cause of the remainder is not known. This sample comprises some 410,000 clones, approximately 10% of them detected only once. Approximately 0.05% of the sample rests with the top ten. The sample was naive CD4+ T cells from blood. According to the study, the label for this sample's cell subset or site signals: true naive CD4+ T cells. The receptor source for this set is a woman between 18 and 29 years old in good health.

This clone was seen a handful of times. V is TRBV2 and J is TRBJ1-5; D is uncertain. Germline lookup yields CDR1 SNHLY and CDR2 FYNNEI. V lost 0 bases, J lost 7 bases, and 10 bases lay in between. The CDR3 loop spans 14 amino acids. The CDR3 loop is CASSEALVGQPQHF. DNA of the CDR3: TGTGCCAGCAGTGAAGCGCTAGTGGGGCAGCCCCAGCATTTT.

This clone was counted a few times. This chain links TRBV18 with TRBJ1-1, with unresolved D. V was trimmed by 6 bases and J by 8 bases, leaving 13 bases between them. CDR3 length: 12 residues. Germline V gives CDR1 KGHSH, CDR2 LQKENI. This CDR3 is CASSALTGEAFF. As DNA, the CDR3 is TGTGCCAGCTCCGCCTTAACGGGGGAAGCTTTCTTT.

In its sample, this clone was seen a few times. This chain connects TRBV30 to TRBJ1-1; 8 bases fit TRBD1. The CDR3 consists of 12 residues. V shed 4 bases, J shed 4 bases, and the junction held 2 bases outside the gene matches. Germline values: CDR1 GTSNPN, CDR2 SVGIG (reference sequence). CDR3 sequence reads: CAWTTGGTEAFF. CDR3 bases: TGTGCCTGGACCACAGGGGGCACTGAAGCTTTCTTT. The full variable domain, completed using reference TRBV30 and TRBJ1-1, is SQTIHQWPATLVQPVGSPLSLECTVEGTSNPNLYWYRQAAGRGLQLLFYSVGIGQISSEVPQNLSASRPQDRQFILSSKKLLLSDSGFYLCAWTTGGTEAFFGQGTRLTVV.

The chain carries TRBV15 and TRBJ2-7, with D unclear. Trimming took 8 bases from V and 4 from J, leaving 18 bases between them. The germline V gene encodes CDR1 LNHNV and CDR2 YYDKDF (reference sequence). This CDR3 spans 14 amino acids. CDR3 DNA: TGTGCCACCCCTCAAGACCGTGGGGTATACGAGCAGTACTTC. Protein sequence: CATPQDRGVYEQYF.

The chain carries TRBV7-2 and TRBJ1-5; 9 bases fit TRBD1. Germline V gene sequence: CDR1 SGHTA, CDR2 FQGNSA. Trimming at V came to 1 base and at J to 6 bases, leaving 4 bases not matched to a gene. CDR3 length: 15 residues. CDR3 DNA sequence: TGTGCCAGCAGCTTAGGAACAGGGGGCGCTCAGCCCCAGCATTTT. This encodes CASSLGTGGAQPQHF.

This clone was picked up a small number of times. CDR3: CSVRGYNEQFF. The CDR3 coding sequence is TGCAGTGTAAGGGGCTACAATGAGCAGTTCTTC. This sequence joins TRBV20-1 and TRBJ2-1; D may be TRBD1 (5 bases). Trimming cost V 7 bases and J 3 bases, with 7 bases left between them. The length of the CDR3 is 11 residues. Germline V lookup: CDR1 DFQATT, CDR2 SNEGSKA (reference sequence).